This TCR beta chain stems from a study of blood T cell repertoires in COVID-19. Study overall: Italy, Spain and the United States were the sources of the convalescent and acute COVID-19 samples.

Germline loops: CDR1 SQVTM, CDR2 ANQGSEA. This CDR3 is 14 amino acids long. V lost 6 bases to trimming and J lost 2 bases; unmatched junction nucleotides: 5. Per the original methods: The assay estimated nucleated cells by amplifying reference gene primers. Sequencing used immunoSEQ multiplex PCR; TCRdb keeps in-frame clones, though not all of them. The V and J calls and clone size are taken from that table; D and trimming were inferred from the DNA. The sample holds 80,000 to 95,000 clones, roughly 88% seen once. This clonotype was obtained from a man in his fifties with active or convalescent COVID-19. The sequenced material came from peripheral blood. This sequence joins TRBV29-1 and TRBJ2-1, with 9 bases that match TRBD1. DNA of the CDR3: TGCAGCGTAGACCGACAGGGGGCCTACAATGAGCAGTTCTTC. Amino acid sequence: CSVDRQGAYNEQFF.